A selection of T cell receptor beta chains follows, all from one sample in a study of metastatic and nonmetastatic thyroid tumors. With MiXCR, TCRdb reprocessed the PCR reads. The sample has about 46,000 clones; roughly a quarter are singletons. Material: blood. These receptors were taken from a male donor with papillary thyroid cancer or a benign thyroid nodule (not recorded which). Some clones in this sample may be carry-over from other donors' samples. The conserved cysteine and the conserved F or W are not part of the CDR3 here.

v_call: TRBV2; j_call: TRBJ1-6; cdr3_aa: ASSEGGSSYNSPLH
v_call: TRBV4-1; j_call: TRBJ2-3; cdr3_aa: ASSQDAGASTDTQY
v_call: TRBV9; j_call: TRBJ2-3; cdr3_aa: ASSANAGGPDTQY
v_call: TRBV9; j_call: TRBJ2-1; cdr3_aa: ASSPGGPWNEQF
v_call: TRBV30; j_call: TRBJ2-5; cdr3_aa: AWAEGETQY
v_call: TRBV29-1; j_call: TRBJ1-5; cdr3_aa: SVGEGNQPQH
v_call: TRBV28; j_call: TRBJ1-2; cdr3_aa: ASIAGDYGYT
v_call: TRBV29-1; j_call: TRBJ2-7; cdr3_aa: SVELRTGSYEQY
v_call: TRBV7-2; j_call: TRBJ2-7; cdr3_aa: ASSFLAGQGGEQY
v_call: TRBV3-1; j_call: TRBJ2-2; cdr3_aa: ASSPRSREINTGELF
v_call: TRBV6-1; j_call: TRBJ2-7; cdr3_aa: ASIEGQGAFEQY
v_call: TRBV6-2/TRBV6-3; j_call: TRBJ2-2; cdr3_aa: ASSPSGGNTGELF
v_call: TRBV6-1; j_call: TRBJ1-1; cdr3_aa: ASIEMGTGRTEAF
v_call: TRBV28; j_call: TRBJ1-2; cdr3_aa: ASTTGVANYGYT
v_call: TRBV9; j_call: TRBJ1-1; cdr3_aa: ASSVGEGGVEAF
v_call: TRBV20-1; j_call: TRBJ2-1; cdr3_aa: SATTGTSPWDEQF
v_call: TRBV6-5; j_call: TRBJ1-2; cdr3_aa: ASSRTRDVYGYT
v_call: TRBV28; j_call: TRBJ2-5; cdr3_aa: ASSLVAGRTQY
v_call: TRBV20-1; j_call: TRBJ1-1; cdr3_aa: SARDPRGPGWEAF
v_call: TRBV5-1; j_call: TRBJ2-3; cdr3_aa: ASSLGAGVATYTQY
v_call: TRBV6-1; j_call: TRBJ1-2; cdr3_aa: ASSEGYYGYT
v_call: TRBV28; j_call: TRBJ2-7; cdr3_aa: ASSLTGTGDEQY
v_call: TRBV5-1; j_call: TRBJ2-1; cdr3_aa: ASSVGSSRDNEQF
v_call: TRBV12-3/TRBV12-4; j_call: TRBJ2-1; cdr3_aa: ASSFRDRLNNEQF
v_call: TRBV11-2; j_call: TRBJ2-7; cdr3_aa: ASSPGVSYEQY
v_call: TRBV6-1; j_call: TRBJ1-5; cdr3_aa: ASSSGGAGNQPQH
v_call: TRBV11-3; j_call: TRBJ2-3; cdr3_aa: ASSTGLVADTQY
v_call: TRBV30; j_call: TRBJ1-2; cdr3_aa: AWIRLPDNYGYT
v_call: TRBV20-1; j_call: TRBJ1-2; cdr3_aa: SAGLSGQGYGYT
v_call: TRBV14; j_call: TRBJ1-2; cdr3_aa: ASSQRGQAANYGYT
v_call: TRBV4-1; j_call: TRBJ2-5; cdr3_aa: ASSHNRDVQETQY
v_call: TRBV7-2; j_call: TRBJ2-7; cdr3_aa: ASSLAGSYEQY
v_call: TRBV18; j_call: TRBJ2-5; cdr3_aa: ASSVTGTPQETQY
v_call: TRBV9; j_call: TRBJ2-3; cdr3_aa: ASSKGGQGADTQY
v_call: TRBV12-3/TRBV12-4; j_call: TRBJ1-1; cdr3_aa: ASSLSGGNTEAF
v_call: TRBV7-3; j_call: TRBJ2-1; cdr3_aa: ASSPSGRFYNEQF
v_call: TRBV20-1; j_call: TRBJ1-4; cdr3_aa: SARRGLWEKLF
v_call: TRBV13; j_call: TRBJ1-1; cdr3_aa: ASSAEGRQMNTEAF
v_call: TRBV9; j_call: TRBJ2-7; cdr3_aa: ASSAGTGDEQY
v_call: TRBV19; j_call: TRBJ2-1; cdr3_aa: ASSITFTGSYEQF
v_call: TRBV27; j_call: TRBJ1-5; cdr3_aa: ASSFQGDQPQH
v_call: TRBV28; j_call: TRBJ2-3; cdr3_aa: ASSRTSGRALDTQY
v_call: TRBV5-1; j_call: TRBJ2-6; cdr3_aa: ASSYDGSSSGANVLT
v_call: TRBV9; j_call: TRBJ2-7; cdr3_aa: ASSVGIAGSSYEQY
v_call: TRBV2; j_call: TRBJ2-7; cdr3_aa: ASSGQGNYEQY
v_call: TRBV6-5; j_call: TRBJ2-7; cdr3_aa: ASSYDGYEQY
v_call: TRBV2; j_call: TRBJ2-2; cdr3_aa: ASSSQGYTGELF
v_call: TRBV6-2/TRBV6-3; j_call: TRBJ2-3; cdr3_aa: ASINCITDTQY
v_call: TRBV6-1; j_call: TRBJ1-5; cdr3_aa: ASSEGGDRGYSQPQH
v_call: TRBV18; j_call: TRBJ1-4; cdr3_aa: ASSLREGKLF
v_call: TRBV12-3/TRBV12-4; j_call: TRBJ1-1; cdr3_aa: ASSLEQGGTEAF
v_call: TRBV6-1; j_call: TRBJ2-7; cdr3_aa: ASRTSSGRPPAGEQY
v_call: TRBV7-8; j_call: TRBJ2-5; cdr3_aa: ASSLVSLPPSGSNQETQY
v_call: TRBV18; j_call: TRBJ1-5; cdr3_aa: ASSSRDGNNQPQH